The rows below give T cell receptor beta chains drawn from one sample of a study of T cell repertoires in ileal Crohn's disease. Data came from immunoSEQ multiplex PCR; TCRdb stores just in-frame clones and leaves some out. The sample has some 5,100 clones; around 83% are singletons. Sequenced: ileal tissue. The receptors originated from an adult with Crohn's disease. The CDR3 runs from the conserved cysteine through the conserved F or W. Where a row states a size, it is once, few, many or the class of an expanded clone; other rows omit it.

TRBV19,TRBJ2-1,-,CASSALQGYNEQFF
TRBV19,TRBJ1-6,-,CASSDRVGNSPLHF
TRBV14,TRBJ2-7,-,CASSQDTRVAGVRYEQYF
TRBV7-3,TRBJ2-7,-,CASRAPGRGLVFTYEQYF
TRBV5-1,TRBJ1-1,-,CASSSQTPNTEAFF
TRBV7-2,TRBJ2-3,-,CASSGPLDTQYF
TRBV12-5,TRBJ2-1,-,CASGLNGGGLEQFF
TRBV6-5,TRBJ1-2,-,CASSRGTGYAYGYTF
TRBV6-5,TRBJ1-2,-,CASSYRGQGDYGYTF
TRBV28,TRBJ1-2,-,CASTSARVRGYTF
TRBV9,TRBJ2-4,once,CASSPGTDSLKNIQYF